Here is one TCR beta chain with its context. Its antigen is currently unknown. Investigators excluded patients with uncontrolled infection, other autoimmune disease, pregnancy or lactation. Clinical symptoms, serum thyroxine and TRAb, thyroid ultrasound and orbital computed tomography were used for the diagnoses. The CDR3 regions of TCR beta were amplified from RNA transcripts. HTBI primers were the set used in a first-round RT-PCR of the TCR CDR3. TCRdb ran MiXCR on the multiplex PCR reads and lists one entry per CDR3 protein. The repertoire holds 330,000 or so distinct CDR3 sequences, with around 20% as singletons. These data originate in a study of T cells in Graves' hyperthyroidism and ophthalmopathy. Overall study findings and caveats: Separation of ophthalmopathy from stable hyperthyroidism was achieved by a 13 V-J model. Most thyroid clonotypes expanded above 0.001 were also detected in blood.

Germline V CDR1 and CDR2: SEHNR, FQNEAQ (reference sequence). CDR3 length equals 13 residues. V dropped 6 bases and J dropped 3; count of bases not matched to a gene: 2. The chain links TRBV7-9 to TRBJ2-7, with TRBD1 matching over 10 bases. The source of this sequence is a man aged 45-60 years with Graves' ophthalmopathy. The sample was blood. The CDR3 here is CASSWTGGYEQYF. The CDR3 bases are TGTGCCAGCAGTTGGACAGGGGGCTACGAGCAGTACTTC.